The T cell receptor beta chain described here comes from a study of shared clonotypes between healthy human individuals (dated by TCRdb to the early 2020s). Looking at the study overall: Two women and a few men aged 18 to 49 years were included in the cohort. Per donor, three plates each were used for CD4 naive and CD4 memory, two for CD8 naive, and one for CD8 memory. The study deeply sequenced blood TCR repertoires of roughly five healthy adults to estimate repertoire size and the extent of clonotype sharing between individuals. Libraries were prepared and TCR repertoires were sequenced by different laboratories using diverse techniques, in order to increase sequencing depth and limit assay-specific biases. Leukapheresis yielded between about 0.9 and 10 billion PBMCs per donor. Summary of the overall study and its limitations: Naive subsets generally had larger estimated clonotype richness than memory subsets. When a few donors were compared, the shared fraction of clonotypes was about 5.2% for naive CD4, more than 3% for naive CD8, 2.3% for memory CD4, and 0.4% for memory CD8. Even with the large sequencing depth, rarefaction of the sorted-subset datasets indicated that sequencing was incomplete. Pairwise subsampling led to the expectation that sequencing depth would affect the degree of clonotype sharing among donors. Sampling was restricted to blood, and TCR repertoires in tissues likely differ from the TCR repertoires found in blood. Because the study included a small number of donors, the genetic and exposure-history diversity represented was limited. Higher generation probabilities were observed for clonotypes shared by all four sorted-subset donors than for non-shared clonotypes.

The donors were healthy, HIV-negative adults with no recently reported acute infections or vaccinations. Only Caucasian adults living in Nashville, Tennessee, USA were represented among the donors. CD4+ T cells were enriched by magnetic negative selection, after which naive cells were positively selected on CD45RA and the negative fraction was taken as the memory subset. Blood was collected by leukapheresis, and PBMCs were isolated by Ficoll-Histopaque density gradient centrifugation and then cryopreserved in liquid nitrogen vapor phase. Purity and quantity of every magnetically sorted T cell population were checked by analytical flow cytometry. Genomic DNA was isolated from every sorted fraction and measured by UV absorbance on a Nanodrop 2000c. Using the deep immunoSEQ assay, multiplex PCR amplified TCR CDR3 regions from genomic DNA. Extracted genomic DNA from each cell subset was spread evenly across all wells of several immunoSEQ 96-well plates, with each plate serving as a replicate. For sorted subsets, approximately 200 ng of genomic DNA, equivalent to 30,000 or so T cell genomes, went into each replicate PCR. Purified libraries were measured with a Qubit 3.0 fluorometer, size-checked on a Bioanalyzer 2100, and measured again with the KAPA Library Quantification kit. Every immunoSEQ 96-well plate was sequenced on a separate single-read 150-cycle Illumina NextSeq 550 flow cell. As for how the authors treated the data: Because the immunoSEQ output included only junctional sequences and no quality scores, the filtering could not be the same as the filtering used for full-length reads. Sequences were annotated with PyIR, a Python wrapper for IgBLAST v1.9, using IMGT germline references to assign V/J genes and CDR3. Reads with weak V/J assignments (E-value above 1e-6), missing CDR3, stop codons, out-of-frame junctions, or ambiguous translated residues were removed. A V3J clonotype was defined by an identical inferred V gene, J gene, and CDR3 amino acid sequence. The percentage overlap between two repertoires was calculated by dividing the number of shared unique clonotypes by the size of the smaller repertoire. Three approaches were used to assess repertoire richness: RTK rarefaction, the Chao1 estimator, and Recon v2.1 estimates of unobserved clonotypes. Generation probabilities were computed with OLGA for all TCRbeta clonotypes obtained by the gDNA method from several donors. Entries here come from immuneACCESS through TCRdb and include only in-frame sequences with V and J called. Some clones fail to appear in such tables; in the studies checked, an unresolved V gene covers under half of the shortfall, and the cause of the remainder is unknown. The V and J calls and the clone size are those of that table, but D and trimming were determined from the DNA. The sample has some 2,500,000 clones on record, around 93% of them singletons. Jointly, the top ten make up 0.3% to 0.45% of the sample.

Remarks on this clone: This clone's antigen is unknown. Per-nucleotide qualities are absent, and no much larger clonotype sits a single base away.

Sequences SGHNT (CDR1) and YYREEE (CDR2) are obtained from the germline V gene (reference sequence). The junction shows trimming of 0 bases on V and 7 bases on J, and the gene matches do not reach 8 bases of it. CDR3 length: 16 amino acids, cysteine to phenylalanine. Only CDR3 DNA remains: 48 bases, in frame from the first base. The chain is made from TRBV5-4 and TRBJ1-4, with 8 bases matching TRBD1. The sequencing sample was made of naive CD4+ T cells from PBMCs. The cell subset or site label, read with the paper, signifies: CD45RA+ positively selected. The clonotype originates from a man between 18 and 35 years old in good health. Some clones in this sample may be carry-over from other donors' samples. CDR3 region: CASSLAPQGEVEKLFF. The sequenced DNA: TGTGCCAGCAGCTTGGCTCCACAGGGGGAGGTTGAAAAACTGTTTTTT.